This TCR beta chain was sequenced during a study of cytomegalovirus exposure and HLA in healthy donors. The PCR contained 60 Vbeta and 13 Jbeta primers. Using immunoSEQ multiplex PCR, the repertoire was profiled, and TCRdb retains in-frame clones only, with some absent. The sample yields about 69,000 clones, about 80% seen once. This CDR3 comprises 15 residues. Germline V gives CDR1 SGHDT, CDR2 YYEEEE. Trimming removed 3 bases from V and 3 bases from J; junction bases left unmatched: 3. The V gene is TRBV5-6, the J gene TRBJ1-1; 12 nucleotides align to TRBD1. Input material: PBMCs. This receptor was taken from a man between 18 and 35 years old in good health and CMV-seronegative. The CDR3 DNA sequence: TGTGCCAGCAGCTCCCGGGACAGGGGGCACACTGAAGCTTTCTTT. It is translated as CASSSRDRGHTEAFF.